The rows below give T cell receptor beta chains drawn from one sample of a study of cytomegalovirus exposure and HLA in healthy donors. Assay used: immunoSEQ multiplex PCR; TCRdb lists only in-frame clones, some missing. The table includes some 170,000 clones, roughly 76% detected once. Material: PBMCs. The receptor set was obtained from a woman under 30 in good health and CMV-seropositive. CDR3s include the opening cysteine and the closing phenylalanine or tryptophan. Each record gives: clone size, CDR3 length, J gene, V gene, D gene, CDR3 DNA, CDR3 protein. D genes are given only for firm matches. The size entry is marked missing in some rows and otherwise reads once, few, many or a size class.

>-|12|TRBJ1-2|TRBV9|TRBD1
TGTGCCAGCGGGGACAGTCCGGGTGGCTACACCTTC
CASGDSPGGYTF
>-|17|TRBJ2-3|TRBV4-3|TRBD2
TGCGCCAGCAGCCAAAAAACTTTCGGGGGGAACACAGATACGCAGTATTTT
CASSQKTFGGNTDTQYF
>-|15|TRBJ2-1|TRBV7-8|TRBD1
TGTGCCAGCAGCCGGGGACAGGGGAATTTCAATGAGCAGTTCTTC
CASSRGQGNFNEQFF
>-|14|TRBJ1-1|TRBV11-2|TRBD1
TGTGCCAGCAGCGAGGACAGGGGATTCCCTGAAGCTTTCTTT
CASSEDRGFPEAFF
>-|14|TRBJ1-1|TRBV7-2|-
TGTGCCAGCAGCTTATACGGGTTGAACACTGAAGCTTTCTTT
CASSLYGLNTEAFF
>-|15|TRBJ2-2|TRBV5-1|TRBD2
TGCGCCAGCTCTGGCGGGGGGGCCGGCACCGGGGAGCTGTTTTTT
CASSGGGAGTGELFF
>-|14|TRBJ2-2|TRBV19|-
TGTGCCAGTAGTGGGCAGGGGTGGACCGGGGAGCTGTTTTTT
CASSGQGWTGELFF
>once|15|TRBJ2-5|TRBV5-6|-
TGTGCCAGCAGCAATGAGTTGTTCGGCCAAGAGACCCAGTACTTC
CASSNELFGQETQYF
>-|12|TRBJ1-2|TRBV29-1|TRBD1
TGCAGCGTTCCACAGGGGGGCTATGGCTACACCTTC
CSVPQGGYGYTF
>-|14|TRBJ2-1|TRBV19|-
TGTGCCAGTAGTATTCAATCGGGCTACAATGAGCAGTTCTTC
CASSIQSGYNEQFF
>-|16|TRBJ2-3|TRBV2|TRBD2
TGTGCCAGCAGTAGTCAACTAGCGTCCGGACTTGATACGCAGTATTTT
CASSSQLASGLDTQYF
>-|16|TRBJ2-2|TRBV5-6|TRBD2
TGTGCCAGCAGCTTGGCGACTAGCGGGGCCGCCGGGGAGCTGTTTTTT
CASSLATSGAAGELFF
>few|17|TRBJ2-6|TRBV5-1|-
TGCGCCAGCAGCTTACTGACAGGATCCTCTGGGGCCAACGTCCTGACTTTC
CASSLLTGSSGANVLTF
>-|17|TRBJ2-5|TRBV7-8|TRBD2
TGTGCCAGCAGCTTAGGGTTGGCTAGCGGGGGGGCGGAGACCCAGTACTTC
CASSLGLASGGAETQYF
>-|16|TRBJ1-4|TRBV2|TRBD1
TGTGCCAGCAGTAAATTGGGGACAGGGTGGAATGAAAAACTGTTTTTT
CASSKLGTGWNEKLFF
>few|14|TRBJ1-2|TRBV30|-
TGTGCCTGGACCCGCCGAGGAGGGGTACATGGCTACACCTTC
CAWTRRGGVHGYTF
>few|16|TRBJ2-6|TRBV15|-
TGTGCCACCAGCAGAGAAGGGGACTCTGGGGCCAACGTCCTGACTTTC
CATSREGDSGANVLTF
>-|13|TRBJ2-7|TRBV7-9|TRBD2
TGTGCCAGCAGCTTTACTAGCGGGTACGAGCAGTACTTC
CASSFTSGYEQYF
>-|13|TRBJ2-7|TRBV27|-
TGTGCCAGCGGACGACAGGGGAGGGACGAGCAGTACTTC
CASGRQGRDEQYF
>-|13|TRBJ1-5|TRBV11-2|-
TGTGCCAGCAGCTTTGCAGGAAATCAGCCCCAGCATTTT
CASSFAGNQPQHF
>-|15|TRBJ1-4|TRBV7-9|-
TGTGCCAGCAGCTCAACAGGCGGAAGGGTAGGAAAACTGTTTTTT
CASSSTGGRVGKLFF
>-|13|TRBJ2-3|TRBV6-6|TRBD2
TGTGGGACCGCAGCGGGGGGGACAGATACGCAGTATTTT
CGTAAGGTDTQYF
>-|16|TRBJ2-4|TRBV11-2|-
TGTGCCAGCAGCTCGCTACAGAGCTTAGCCAAAAACATTCAGTACTTC
CASSSLQSLAKNIQYF
>once|14|TRBJ1-5|TRBV10-3|TRBD1
TGTGCCATCAGTGAAGACAGGGGGGGTCAGCCCCAGCATTTT
CAISEDRGGQPQHF
>-|14|TRBJ1-4|TRBV6-5|TRBD1
TGTGCCAGCACCCAGGGACAGGGTGGCGAAAAACTGTTTTTT
CASTQGQGGEKLFF
>-|17|TRBJ1-6|TRBV2|TRBD1
TGTGCCAGCACCGGTAACAGGGGCCGCCTATTTGATTCACCCCTCCACTTT
CASTGNRGRLFDSPLHF
>-|17|TRBJ1-6|TRBV5-1|TRBD1
TGCGCCAGCAGCTTAGGGACAGGGGGGTCCTATAATTCACCCCTCCACTTT
CASSLGTGGSYNSPLHF
>-|14|TRBJ2-7|TRBV21-1|-
TGTGCCAGCAGCTCCGGGGGGGTTTTCTACGAGCAGTACTTC
CASSSGGVFYEQYF
>-|15|TRBJ2-3|TRBV6-5|-
TGTGCCAGCAGTTACCACCCGTCCTCCAGAGATACGCAGTATTTT
CASSYHPSSRDTQYF
>-|16|TRBJ2-7|TRBV7-2|TRBD2
TGTGCCAGCAGCCGCTTGAGCGGGGGGAGCTCCTACGAGCAGTACTTC
CASSRLSGGSSYEQYF
>-|13|TRBJ2-7|TRBV5-1|-
TGCGCCAGCAGCCCCTCGACGGGCTACGAGCAGTACTTC
CASSPSTGYEQYF
>-|14|TRBJ2-3|TRBV10-1|TRBD1
TGCGCCAGCACACCGGGACAGGCTCCGGATACGCAGTATTTT
CASTPGQAPDTQYF